What follows are 22 T cell receptor beta chains derived from one specimen sequenced in a study of blood T cell repertoires in COVID-19. The protocol was immunoSEQ multiplex PCR, while the TCRdb copy is restricted to in-frame clones and leaves out a portion. Of some 150,000 clones in the sample, 70% to 90% are singletons; the top ten hold approximately 6.5%. The sequencing input was peripheral blood. The receptors originated from a woman of 80 years or more in a cohort sampled during active or convalescent COVID-19.

This clone has just a few counts. The chain uses TRBV2 and TRBJ1-1; the D gene is possibly TRBD1 (6 bases). V lost 5 bases and J lost 7, with 17 bases in between. The germline CDR1 and CDR2 sequences are SNHLY and FYNNEI. The CDR3 consists of 14 residues. CDR3 sequence: CASSFGWGLGEAFF. CDR3 DNA sequence: TGTGCCAGCAGTTTCGGATGGGGGCTCGGTGAAGCTTTCTTT. Variable domain in full (rest from reference TRBV2 and TRBJ1-1): EPEVTQTPSHQVTQMGQEVILRCVPISNHLYFYWYRQILGQKVEFLVSFYNNEISEKSEIFDDQFSVERPDGSNFTLKIRSTKLEDSAMYFCASSFGWGLGEAFFGQGTRLTVV.

This clone was found a few times. The CDR3 bases are TGTGCCAGTAGTATAGTTCGGGTTGGAAAACTGTTTTTT. The encoded protein is CASSIVRVGKLFF. The chain links TRBV19 to TRBJ1-4; D is ambiguous. Germline V gene lookup returns CDR1 LNHDA and CDR2 SQIVND (reference sequence). Trimming removed 1 base at V and 10 bases at J, with 10 bases between. This CDR3 contains 13 residues.

The chain joins TRBV28 to TRBJ1-6, with D perhaps TRBD1 (6 bases). Trimming took 5 bases from V and 7 from J, leaving 15 bases between them. The CDR3 has 15 residues. From germline, CDR1 is MDHEN and CDR2 SYDVKM. CDR3 nucleotides: TGTGCCAGCAGTCCCACGACAGGAGGAAATTCACCCCTCCACTTT. Protein: CASSPTTGGNSPLHF.

The V and J genes are TRBV19 and TRBJ2-4; 10 positions match TRBD1. Per the germline V gene, CDR1 is LNHDA and CDR2 is SQIVND (reference sequence). Unmatched junction bases numbered 2, after V lost 9 bases and J lost 6 bases. The CDR3 consists of 12 residues. This chain's CDR3 is CASRQGANIQYF. CDR3 sequence (DNA): TGTGCCAGCCGACAGGGGGCAAACATTCAGTACTTC.

The CDR3 DNA reads as TGCGCCAGCAGTGAGTCGTTCGGCGAGCAGTACTTC. This codes for CASSESFGEQYF. The rearrangement links TRBV10-1 to TRBJ2-7; no definite D call. The CDR3 length is 12 residues. Germline V CDR1 and CDR2: WNHNN, SYGVQD (reference sequence). The V end lost 0 bases, the J end lost 6 bases, and 6 bases lay between the germline ends.

The V gene is TRBV28, the J gene TRBJ1-4; perhaps TRBD1 as D (5 bases). Trimming left V 3 bases short and J 0 bases short, with 8 bases between. The CDR3 is 15 amino acids. The germline V gene has CDR1 MDHEN and CDR2 SYDVKM. Here the CDR3 DNA reads TGTGCCAGCAGTTTGGGGGGAACAACTAATGAAAAACTGTTTTTT. It yields the protein CASSLGGTTNEKLFF.

This clone showed up just a few times. The chain couples TRBV28 to TRBJ2-7, with D tentatively TRBD1 (5 bases). Deletions cut 6 bases from V and 2 bases from J, with 11 bases between. Germline CDR1 reads MDHEN; CDR2 reads SYDVKM. The CDR3 runs 13 residues. The CDR3 sequence is CASRTSGTYEQYF. CDR3 DNA: TGTGCCAGCAGGACCTCAGGGACCTACGAGCAGTACTTC.

The V gene is TRBV27, the J gene TRBJ2-3; TRBD2 matches at 13 bases. The CDR3 sequence is 16 residues long. Looked up from germline, CDR1 is MNHEY and CDR2 is SMNVEV (reference sequence). With V trimmed by 5 bases and J by 7 bases, 9 bases remained unmatched. The CDR3 DNA sequence: TGTGCCAGCAGTCCGGGACTAGCGGGGCCTCAGCATACGCAGTATTTT. It translates to CASSPGLAGPQHTQYF.

V usage is TRBV10-3 and J usage is TRBJ2-7, with 7 bases identical to TRBD1. This CDR3 is built from 15 residues. Losses at the gene ends were 4 bases for V and 1 base for J; bases not matched to a gene: 7. Germline CDR1 and CDR2: ENHRY and SYGVKD. The CDR3 region is CAISGLRDSSYEQYV. CDR3 sequence (DNA): TGTGCCATCAGTGGACTCCGGGACAGTTCCTACGAGCAGTACGTC.

This rearrangement joins TRBV15 to TRBJ2-7; D not certain. The germline V gene has CDR1 LNHNV and CDR2 YYDKDF (reference sequence). CDR3 length: 12 amino acids. Trimming shortened V by 3 bases and J by 3 bases, and 6 bases separated the two germline ends. The CDR3 region is CATSSSLYEQYF. As DNA, the CDR3 is TGTGCCACCAGCAGCTCCCTCTACGAGCAGTACTTC. Variable domain in full (rest from reference TRBV15 and TRBJ2-7): DAMVIQNPRYQVTQFGKPVTLSCSQTLNHNVMYWYQQKSSQAPKLLFHYYDKDFNNEADTPDNFQSRRPNTSFCFLDIRSPGLGDTAMYLCATSSSLYEQYFGPGTRLTVT.

J is TRBJ1-2 and V is TRBV5-1; TRBD1 matches 8 bases. V shed 0 bases and J 4 bases; nucleotides not matched to a gene: 5. The CDR3 is made up of 15 amino acids. Per the germline V gene, CDR1 is SGHRS and CDR2 is YFSETQ. The CDR3 sequence: CASSLAAGTGYGYTF. The CDR3 nucleotides are TGCGCCAGCAGCTTGGCTGCTGGGACAGGCTATGGCTACACCTTC.

V is TRBV7-9 and J is TRBJ1-6, with TRBD1 matching over 8 bases. This CDR3 contains 15 residues. The V segment lost 5 bases and the J segment 6 bases; nucleotides outside the gene matches: 6. The V gene's germline CDR1 is SEHNR and CDR2 FQNEAQ (reference sequence). The CDR3 region is CASSIQGVLNSPLHF. In DNA form, the CDR3 reads TGTGCCAGCAGCATACAGGGGGTGCTTAATTCACCCCTCCACTTT.

This clone was detected only a few times. This chain's CDR3 is CASSQDPGQGHYEQYF. The CDR3 DNA follows: TGCGCCAGCAGCCAAGATCCGGGACAGGGTCACTACGAGCAGTACTTC. The chain uses TRBV4-1 and TRBJ2-7, with 9 bases matching TRBD1. This CDR3 contains 16 residues. The ends lost 0 bases at V and 3 bases at J; junction bases unmatched: 6. Germline V gives CDR1 MGHRA, CDR2 YSYEKL.

The genes are TRBV18 and TRBJ2-3, with a tentative D call TRBD2 (6 bases). V was shortened by 5 bases and J by 1 base, with 16 bases between the two germline ends. Germline V gene data show CDR1 as KGHSH and CDR2 as LQKENI. The CDR3 loop spans 16 amino acids. CDR3 sequence: CASSAQGGSGTDTQYF. The CDR3 nucleotides are TGTGCCAGCTCAGCTCAGGGAGGATCGGGCACAGATACGCAGTATTTT.

The rearrangement joins TRBV2 to TRBJ2-7; the match to TRBD2 covers 9 bases. Germline loops: CDR1 SNHLY, CDR2 FYNNEI. V gave up 1 base and J gave up 4 bases; unmatched junction bases: 2. The CDR3 length is 14 residues. The CDR3 DNA is TGTGCCAGCAGTGAAGGACTAGCGGTTTACGAGCAGTACGTC. This sequence encodes CASSEGLAVYEQYV.

The chain links TRBV2 to TRBJ1-2; TRBD1 matches 7 bases. The J segment lost 6 bases and the V segment lost 8 bases, leaving 9 bases of the junction unmatched. There are 13 residues in the CDR3. CDR1 and CDR2 (germline): SNHLY, FYNNEI. CDR3 sequence: CASYRGRSHGYTF. The CDR3 nucleotides read TGTGCCAGCTACAGGGGTAGGAGTCATGGCTACACCTTC.

The rearrangement uses TRBV3-1 (or the pseudogene TRBV3-2) and TRBJ1-2; no definite D call. The CDR3 length is 14 residues. Germline V lookup: CDR1 LGHDT, CDR2 YNNKEL (reference sequence). V dropped 2 bases and J dropped 8 bases, with 15 bases sitting between them. The CDR3 nucleotides are TGTGCCAGCAGCCAATTCCAGGCCCCTTGGGGCTACACCTTC. Encoded protein: CASSQFQAPWGYTF.

Here the CDR3 reads CASSFYYTEKLFF. DNA for the CDR3: TGTGCCAGCAGTTTCTACTACACTGAAAAACTGTTTTTT. The V gene is TRBV27, the J gene TRBJ1-4; no clear D gene. The germline gives CDR1 MNHEY, CDR2 SMNVEV (reference sequence). Trimming shortened V by 3 bases and J by 7 bases, and 9 bases separated the two germline ends. The CDR3 has 13 residues.

V gene TRBV28 combines with J gene TRBJ1-5; D is possibly TRBD1 (5 bases). The length of the CDR3 is 15 residues. Trimming took 8 bases from V and 3 from J, leaving 17 bases between them. The germline CDR1 and CDR2 sequences are MDHEN and SYDVKM. The CDR3 DNA reads TGTGCCAGCGGAAACCCTCAGGGTAACAATCAGCCCCAGCATTTT. It yields the protein CASGNPQGNNQPQHF.

This chain links TRBV5-1 with TRBJ2-1; 8 positions match TRBD2. Germline assignment: CDR1 SGHRS and CDR2 YFSETQ. Germline trimming cut 4 bases from V and 6 bases from J; bases unmatched to any gene: 12. This CDR3 contains 16 residues. The CDR3 sequence: CASSADTGGFANEQFF. In DNA, the CDR3 is TGCGCCAGCAGCGCGGACACGGGAGGGTTCGCCAATGAGCAGTTCTTC.

V and J are TRBV11-2 and TRBJ1-5; D possibly corresponds to TRBD1 (5 bases). Germline CDR1 reads SGHAT; CDR2 reads FQNNGV. The CDR3 totals 14 residues. V lost 1 base and J 4 bases, leaving 8 bases between the germline ends. DNA for the CDR3: TGTGCCAGCAGCTTAGCCAGGGAAAATCAGCCCCAGCATTTT. This codes for CASSLARENQPQHF.

This clone occurred a few times. The chain recombines TRBV27 with TRBJ2-7; 11 bases match TRBD1. CDR1 is MNHEY, CDR2 SMNVEV, per germline (reference sequence). The CDR3 sequence is 17 residues long. The ends lost 5 bases at V and 3 bases at J; junction bases unmatched: 12. CDR3 coding DNA: TGTGCCAGCAGTCAAGGCCCTACCGGGACAGGGGGCTACGAGCAGTACTTC. Translation gives CASSQGPTGTGGYEQYF.